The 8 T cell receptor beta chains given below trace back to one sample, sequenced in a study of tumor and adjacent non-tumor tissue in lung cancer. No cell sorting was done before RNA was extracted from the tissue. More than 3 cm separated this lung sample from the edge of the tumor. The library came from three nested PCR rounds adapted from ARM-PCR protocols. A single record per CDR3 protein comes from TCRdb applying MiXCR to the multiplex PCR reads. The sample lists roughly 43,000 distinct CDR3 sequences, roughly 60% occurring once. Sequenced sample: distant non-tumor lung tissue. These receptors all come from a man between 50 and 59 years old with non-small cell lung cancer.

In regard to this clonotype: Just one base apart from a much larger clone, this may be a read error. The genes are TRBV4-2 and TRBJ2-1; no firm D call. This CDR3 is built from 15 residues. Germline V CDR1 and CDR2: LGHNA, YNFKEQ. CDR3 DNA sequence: TGTGCCAGCGGCCAAGGAATGGCTGACTACAATGAGCAGTTCTTC. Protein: CASGQGMADYNEQFF.

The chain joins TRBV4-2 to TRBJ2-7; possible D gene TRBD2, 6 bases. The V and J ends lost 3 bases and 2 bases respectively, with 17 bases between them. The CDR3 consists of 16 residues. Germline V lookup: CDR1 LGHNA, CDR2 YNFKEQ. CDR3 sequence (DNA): TGTGCCAGCAGCCAGAGGACTACATTCAACACCTACGAGCAGTACTTC. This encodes CASSQRTTFNTYEQYF.

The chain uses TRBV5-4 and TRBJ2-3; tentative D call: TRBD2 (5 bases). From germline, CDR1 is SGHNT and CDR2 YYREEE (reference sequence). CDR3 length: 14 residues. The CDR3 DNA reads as TGTGTCTGCAGCTTCGGACTGGCCACAGATACGCAGTATTTT. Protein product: CVCSFGLATDTQYF. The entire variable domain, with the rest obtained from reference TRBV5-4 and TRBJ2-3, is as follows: ETGVTQSPTHLIKTRGQQVTLRCSSQSGHNTVSWYQQALGQGPQFIFQYYREEENGRGNFPPRFSGLQFPNYSSELNVNALELDDSALYLCVCSFGLATDTQYFGPGTRLTVL.

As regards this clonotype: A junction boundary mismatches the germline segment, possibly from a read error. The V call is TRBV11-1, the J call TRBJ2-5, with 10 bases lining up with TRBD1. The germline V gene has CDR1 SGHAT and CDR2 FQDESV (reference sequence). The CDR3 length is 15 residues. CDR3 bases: TGTGCCAGCAGCCCTAGACAGGGGGCACAAGATACCCAGTACTTC. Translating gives CASSPRQGAQDTQYF.

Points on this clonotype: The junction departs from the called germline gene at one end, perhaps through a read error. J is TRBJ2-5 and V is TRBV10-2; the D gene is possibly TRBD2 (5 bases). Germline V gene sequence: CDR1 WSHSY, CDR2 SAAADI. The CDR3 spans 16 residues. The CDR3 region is CASIESKTGSQETQYF. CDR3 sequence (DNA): TGTGCCAGCATTGAGTCGAAAACGGGGTCCCAAGAGACCCAGTACTTC.

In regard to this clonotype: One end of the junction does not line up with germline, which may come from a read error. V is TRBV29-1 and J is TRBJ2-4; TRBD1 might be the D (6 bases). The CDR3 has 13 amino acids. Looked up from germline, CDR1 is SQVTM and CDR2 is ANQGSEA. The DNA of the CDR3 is TGCAGCGTTGAAGGAACAGGGCAAAACATTCGGTACTTC. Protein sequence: CSVEGTGQNIRYF.

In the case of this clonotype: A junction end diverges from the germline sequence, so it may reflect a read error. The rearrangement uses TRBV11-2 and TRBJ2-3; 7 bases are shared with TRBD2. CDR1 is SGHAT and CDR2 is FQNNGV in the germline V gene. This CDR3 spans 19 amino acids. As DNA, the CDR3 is TGTGCCAGCAACTTATCTAGTACGGCGGGAGTACGAGGCACAGATACACAGTATTTT. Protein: CASNLSSTAGVRGTDTQYF. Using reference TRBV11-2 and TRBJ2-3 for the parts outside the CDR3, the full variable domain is EAGVAQSPRYKIIEKRQSVAFWCNPISGHATLYWYQQILGQGPKLLIQFQNNGVVDDSQLPKDRFSAERLKGVDSTLKIQPAKLEDSAVYLCASNLSSTAGVRGTDTQYFGPGTRLTVL.

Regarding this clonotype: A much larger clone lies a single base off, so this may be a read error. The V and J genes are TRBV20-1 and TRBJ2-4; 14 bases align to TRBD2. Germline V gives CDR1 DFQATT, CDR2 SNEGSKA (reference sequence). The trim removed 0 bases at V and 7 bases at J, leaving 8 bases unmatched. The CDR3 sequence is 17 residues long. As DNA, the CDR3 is TGCAGTGCTAGAGATCCCAGACTAGCGGGGGGGCAGAACATTCAGTACTTC. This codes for CSARDPRLAGGQNIQYF.